The subject of this entry is one TCR beta chain. Its antigen is undetermined. CDR1 MDHEN and CDR2 SYDVKM come from the germline V gene. After removal of 5 bases from V and 6 bases from J, the junction contained 12 bases not matched to a gene. CDR3 size: 16 residues. This sample was taken from a study of identical twins. Study-level points and caveats: Beta clonotypes that were abundant in cord blood contained fewer insertions, a pattern absent from memory repertoires.

TCRdb re-called the 5' RACE reads through MiXCR, storing one row per CDR3 protein. Of some 600,000 distinct CDR3 sequences in the sample, under 8.5% were seen once. These sequences were also reported in another study, on yellow fever vaccine responses in identical twins.

The clonotype originates from a woman between 18 and 29 years old in good health. The genes are TRBV28 and TRBJ2-3; 9 positions agree with TRBD2. The source material was PBMCs. The CDR3 protein is CASSIRLADRGDTQYF. For the CDR3, the DNA is TGTGCCAGCAGTATTCGACTAGCGGATCGAGGGGATACGCAGTATTTT.